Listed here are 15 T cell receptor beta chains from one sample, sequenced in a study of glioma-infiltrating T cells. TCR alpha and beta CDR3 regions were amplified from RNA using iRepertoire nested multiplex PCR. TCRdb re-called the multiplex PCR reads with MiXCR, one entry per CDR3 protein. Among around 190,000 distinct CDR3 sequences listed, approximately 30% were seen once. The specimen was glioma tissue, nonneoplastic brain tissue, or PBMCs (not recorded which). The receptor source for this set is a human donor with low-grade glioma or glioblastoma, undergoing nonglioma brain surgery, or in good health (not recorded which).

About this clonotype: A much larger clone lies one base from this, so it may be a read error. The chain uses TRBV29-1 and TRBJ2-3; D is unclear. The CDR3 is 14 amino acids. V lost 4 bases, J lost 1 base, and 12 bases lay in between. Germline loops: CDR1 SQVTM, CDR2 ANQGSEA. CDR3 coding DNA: TGCAGCGTTGGTAGGGATGCTGGCACAGATACGCAGTATTTT. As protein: CSVGRDAGTDTQYF.

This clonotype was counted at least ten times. DNA of the CDR3: TGCGCCAGCAGCTTGGACAGCGCCTACGAGCAGTACTTC. It encodes CASSLDSAYEQYF. The rearrangement links TRBV5-1 to TRBJ2-7; D remains unclear. V gave up 0 bases and J gave up 2 bases, with 6 bases separating them. Germline V gene lookup returns CDR1 SGHRS and CDR2 YFSETQ. CDR3 length: 13 amino acids.

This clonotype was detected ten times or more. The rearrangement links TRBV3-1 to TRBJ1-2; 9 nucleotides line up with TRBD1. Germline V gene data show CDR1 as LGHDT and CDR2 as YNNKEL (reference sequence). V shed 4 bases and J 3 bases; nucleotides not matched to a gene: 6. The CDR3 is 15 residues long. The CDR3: CASSRRQGEYYGYTF. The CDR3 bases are TGTGCCAGCAGCCGACGACAGGGGGAATACTATGGCTACACCTTC. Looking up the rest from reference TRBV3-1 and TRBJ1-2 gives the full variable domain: DTAVSQTPKYLVTQMGNDKSIKCEQNLGHDTMYWYKQDSKKFLKIMFSYNNKELIINETVPNRFSPKSPDKAHLNLHINSLELGDSAVYFCASSRRQGEYYGYTFGSGTRLTVV.

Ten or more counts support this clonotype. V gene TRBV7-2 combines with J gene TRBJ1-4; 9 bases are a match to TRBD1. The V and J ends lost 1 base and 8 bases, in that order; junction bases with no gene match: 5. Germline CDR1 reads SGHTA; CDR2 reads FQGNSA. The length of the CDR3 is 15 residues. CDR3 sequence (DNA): TGTGCCAGCAGCTTAGGGACAGGGGTTTCCGAAAAACTGTTTTTT. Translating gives CASSLGTGVSEKLFF.

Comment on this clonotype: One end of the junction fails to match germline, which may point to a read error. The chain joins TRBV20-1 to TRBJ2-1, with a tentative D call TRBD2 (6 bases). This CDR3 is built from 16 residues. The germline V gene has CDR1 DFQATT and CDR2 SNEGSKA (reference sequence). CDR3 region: CSDRERLGGSYNEQFF. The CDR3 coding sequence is TGCAGTGATAGAGAGAGACTAGGCGGTTCCTATAATGAGCAGTTCTTC.

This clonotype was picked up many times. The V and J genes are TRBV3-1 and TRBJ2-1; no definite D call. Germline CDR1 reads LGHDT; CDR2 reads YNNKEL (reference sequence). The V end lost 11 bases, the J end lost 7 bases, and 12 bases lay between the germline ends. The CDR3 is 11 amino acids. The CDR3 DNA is TGTGCCGATTGTATAGCAAATGAGCAGTTCTTC. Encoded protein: CADCIANEQFF.

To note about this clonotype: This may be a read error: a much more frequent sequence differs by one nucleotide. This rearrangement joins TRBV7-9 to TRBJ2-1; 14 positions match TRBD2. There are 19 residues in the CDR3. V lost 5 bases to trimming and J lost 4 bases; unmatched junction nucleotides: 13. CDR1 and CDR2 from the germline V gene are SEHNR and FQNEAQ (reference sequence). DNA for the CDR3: TGTGCCAGCAGCCTCCTAAGACTAGCGGGAGGGCCTGGTTACAATGAGCAGTTCTTC. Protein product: CASSLLRLAGGPGYNEQFF.

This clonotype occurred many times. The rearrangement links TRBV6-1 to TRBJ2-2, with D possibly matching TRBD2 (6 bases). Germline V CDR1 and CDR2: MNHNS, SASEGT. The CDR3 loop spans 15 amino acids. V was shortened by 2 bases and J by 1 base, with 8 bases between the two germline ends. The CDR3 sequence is CASSELGGNTGELFF. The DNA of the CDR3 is TGTGCCAGCAGTGAACTGGGAGGGAACACCGGGGAGCTGTTTTTT.

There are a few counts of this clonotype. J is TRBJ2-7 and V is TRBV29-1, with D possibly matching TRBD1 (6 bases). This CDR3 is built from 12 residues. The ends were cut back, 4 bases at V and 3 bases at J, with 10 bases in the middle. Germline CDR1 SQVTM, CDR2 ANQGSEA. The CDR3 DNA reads TGCAGCGTTGGACAGGCGCTCTACGAGCAGTACTTC. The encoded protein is CSVGQALYEQYF.

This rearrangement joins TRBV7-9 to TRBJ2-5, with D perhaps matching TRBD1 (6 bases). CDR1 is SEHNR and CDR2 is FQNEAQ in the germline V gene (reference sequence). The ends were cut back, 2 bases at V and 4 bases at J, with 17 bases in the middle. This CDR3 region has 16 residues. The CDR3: CASSLLPNSQGETQYF. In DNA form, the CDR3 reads TGTGCCAGCAGCTTATTACCGAATTCACAGGGAGAGACCCAGTACTTC.

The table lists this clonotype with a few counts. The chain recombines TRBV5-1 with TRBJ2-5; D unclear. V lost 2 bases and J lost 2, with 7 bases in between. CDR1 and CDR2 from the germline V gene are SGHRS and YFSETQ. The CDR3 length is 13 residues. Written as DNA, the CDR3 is TGCGCCAGCAGCTTATTCCAACAAGAGACCCAGTACTTC. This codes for CASSLFQQETQYF.

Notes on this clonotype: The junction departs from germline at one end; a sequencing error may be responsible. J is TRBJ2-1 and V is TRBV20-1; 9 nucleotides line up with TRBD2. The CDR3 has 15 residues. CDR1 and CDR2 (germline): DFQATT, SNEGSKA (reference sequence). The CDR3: CSAGDSGSSYNEQFF. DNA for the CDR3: TGCAGTGCTGGCGATAGCGGGAGCTCCTACAATGAGCAGTTCTTT.

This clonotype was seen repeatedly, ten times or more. This CDR3 is CASSSTLERTDTQYF. CDR3 in DNA: TGTGCCAGCAGCTCGACCTTAGAACGCACAGATACGCAGTATTTT. This chain connects TRBV7-2 to TRBJ2-3; D ambiguous. Trimming stripped 4 bases from V and 1 base from J, with 12 bases between. Germline CDR1 reads SGHTA; CDR2 reads FQGNSA. The CDR3 runs to 15 residues.

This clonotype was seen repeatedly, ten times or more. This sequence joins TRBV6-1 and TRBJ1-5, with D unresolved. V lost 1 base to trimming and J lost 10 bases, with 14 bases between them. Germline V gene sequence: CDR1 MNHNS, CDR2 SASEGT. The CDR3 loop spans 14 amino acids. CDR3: CASSEDSWPGPQHF. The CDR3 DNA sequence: TGTGCCAGCAGTGAAGACTCCTGGCCTGGACCCCAGCATTTT.

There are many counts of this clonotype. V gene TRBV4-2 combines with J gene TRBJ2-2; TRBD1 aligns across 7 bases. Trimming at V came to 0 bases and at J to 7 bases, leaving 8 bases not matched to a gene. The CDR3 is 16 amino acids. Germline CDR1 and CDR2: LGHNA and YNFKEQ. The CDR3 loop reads CASSQDQGVPGGELFF. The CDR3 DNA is TGTGCCAGCAGCCAAGATCAGGGGGTCCCTGGCGGGGAGCTGTTTTTT.